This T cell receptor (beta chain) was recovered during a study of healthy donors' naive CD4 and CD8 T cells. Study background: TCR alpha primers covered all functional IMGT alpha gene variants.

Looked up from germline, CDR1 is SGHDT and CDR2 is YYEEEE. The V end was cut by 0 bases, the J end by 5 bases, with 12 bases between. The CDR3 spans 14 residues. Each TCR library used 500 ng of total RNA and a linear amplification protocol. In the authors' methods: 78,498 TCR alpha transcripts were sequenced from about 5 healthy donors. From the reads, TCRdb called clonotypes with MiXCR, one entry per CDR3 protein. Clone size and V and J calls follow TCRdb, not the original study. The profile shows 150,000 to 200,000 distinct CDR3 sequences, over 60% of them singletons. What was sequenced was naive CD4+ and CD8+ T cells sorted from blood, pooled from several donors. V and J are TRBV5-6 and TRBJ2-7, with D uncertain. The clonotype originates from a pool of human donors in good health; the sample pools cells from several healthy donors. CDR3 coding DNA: TGTGCCAGCAGCTTGGCTTACGAGGTGGACGAGCAGTACTTC. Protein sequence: CASSLAYEVDEQYF.